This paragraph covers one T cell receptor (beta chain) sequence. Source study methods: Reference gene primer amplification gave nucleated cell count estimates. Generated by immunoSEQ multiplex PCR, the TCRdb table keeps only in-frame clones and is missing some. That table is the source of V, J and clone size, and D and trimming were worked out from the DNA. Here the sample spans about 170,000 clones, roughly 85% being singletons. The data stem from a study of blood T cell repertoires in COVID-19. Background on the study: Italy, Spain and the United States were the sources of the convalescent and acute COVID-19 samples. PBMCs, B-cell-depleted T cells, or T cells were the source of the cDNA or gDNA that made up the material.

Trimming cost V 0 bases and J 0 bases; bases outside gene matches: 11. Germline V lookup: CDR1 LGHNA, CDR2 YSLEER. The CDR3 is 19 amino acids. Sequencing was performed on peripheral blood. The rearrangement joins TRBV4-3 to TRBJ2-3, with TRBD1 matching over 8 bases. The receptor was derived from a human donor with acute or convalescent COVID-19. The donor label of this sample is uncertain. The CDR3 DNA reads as TGCGCCAGCAGCCAAGACCGGACAGGGAGTAGTTCCAGCACAGATACGCAGTATTTT. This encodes CASSQDRTGSSSSTDTQYF.